The sequence of this T cell receptor beta chain was determined in a study of post-analysis software for immune sequencing data. Study-level information: Clinical courses comprised relapsing-remitting, secondary progressive and progressive-relapsing multiple sclerosis.

Unique molecular identifiers had been added to the TCR beta cDNA libraries. Input populations of about 0.9 to 10 million T cells gave rise to some 500,000 cDNA molecules. TCRdb redid the calling of the PCR reads with MiXCR, one entry per CDR3 protein. The sample records about 430,000 distinct CDR3 sequences, roughly 40% being singletons. Whole-study results and caveats: Comparison of patients with controls showed five TRBV segments more frequent in patients, TRBV5-6, TRBV5-1 and TRBV20-1 among them. Compared against controls, patients with multiple sclerosis displayed significantly lower normalized Chao1 diversity.

This clonotype has only a few counts. Its antigen remains unknown. This CDR3 region has 15 residues. Germline V gives CDR1 SQVTM, CDR2 ANQGSEA. With 7 bases removed from V and 2 bases from J, the gap between germline ends came to 20 bases. The clonotype originates from a girl aged 2-10 years with multiple sclerosis. Input material: blood. This rearrangement joins TRBV29-1 to TRBJ2-5; possibly TRBD2 for D (6 bases). The CDR3 region is CSANCRDFNQETQYF. Written as DNA, the CDR3 is TGCAGCGCTAACTGCCGGGACTTTAATCAAGAGACCCAGTACTTC.